Listed below are T cell receptor beta chains from one sample, sequenced in a study of T cells in narcolepsy. Generated by immunoSEQ multiplex PCR, the TCRdb table keeps only in-frame clones and is missing some. The data contain tens of thousands of clones, approximately 84% of them seen just once; the ten biggest clones take up 1.3%. The sequenced sample was CD45RA- memory CD4+ T cells from PBMCs. The receptors originated from a human donor with narcolepsy. Both conserved end residues are trimmed from each CDR3. Fields, in order: J gene, D gene, CDR3 length, V gene, clone size, CDR3 protein. The D gene is left open where the match is weak. Only some rows state a clone size, as once, few, many or a class for expanded clones.

TRBJ2-1	TRBD2	16	TRBV7-3	.	ASSLRALAGGSGNEQF
TRBJ2-5	.	11	TRBV14	.	ASSQVGGGSQY
TRBJ1-5	.	12	TRBV6-1	.	ASSRRDLEQPQH
TRBJ1-1	.	9	TRBV30	once	AWSVDTEAF
TRBJ2-3	.	14	TRBV7-6	once	ASSLWEEVSTDTQY
TRBJ1-5	TRBD1	12	TRBV29-1	.	SVRAGGIGQPQH
TRBJ1-6	.	13	TRBV7-8	.	ASSLAGGPNSPLH
TRBJ1-2	TRBD1	13	TRBV30	.	AWSVGQVSHYGYT
TRBJ2-3	TRBD2	14	TRBV7-3	.	ASTPGSSGGADTQY
TRBJ1-4	.	14	TRBV28	.	ASSTPGRGSSEKLF
TRBJ2-5	.	13	TRBV7-2	.	ASSLGVNFGETQY
TRBJ2-7	.	11	TRBV6-1	.	ASRTTGYYEQY
TRBJ1-5	.	12	TRBV7-2	.	ASSLAGAGQPQH
TRBJ1-1	.	15	TRBV5-4	.	ASSEGPTGTVRTEAF
TRBJ2-3	.	12	TRBV11-3	.	ASSLMESTDTQY
TRBJ1-1	.	14	TRBV7-9	.	ASSLVGRVQGTEAF
TRBJ1-1	.	13	TRBV6-1	once	ASTWERVRGTEAF
TRBJ1-1	.	13	TRBV6-5	.	ASSSDRAVRTEAF
TRBJ2-5	.	13	TRBV14	.	ASSGVDGAAGTQY
TRBJ1-1	.	12	TRBV15	.	ATSRTAMNTEAF
TRBJ2-7	TRBD1	13	TRBV5-1	.	ASSLGGTATSEQY
TRBJ1-5	.	11	TRBV6-4	.	ASSLQGDQPQH
TRBJ2-2	TRBD1	13	TRBV7-6	once	ASSLGDRNTGELF
TRBJ2-5	.	12	TRBV2	.	ASTKMGVGETQY
TRBJ2-3	TRBD1	14	TRBV7-8	.	ASSPLWTGSTDTQY
TRBJ1-2	.	14	TRBV5-1	once	ASSLAGPGTGRGYT
TRBJ2-3	.	13	TRBV7-2	.	ASSLGDSPTGTQY
TRBJ2-1	.	8	TRBV20-1	.	SAQENEQF
TRBJ2-5	.	13	TRBV7-2	.	ASRLGHPGAETQY
TRBJ2-3	.	14	TRBV7-2	.	ASTLFPRGSTDTQY
TRBJ1-1	.	14	TRBV6-6	.	ASSLNRVQVNTEAF
TRBJ1-3	TRBD1	13	TRBV15	.	ATSGDRGSGNTIY
TRBJ2-5	.	13	TRBV6-6	.	ASSYSKGKGETHY
TRBJ2-3	TRBD2	14	TRBV11-2	.	ASSQRLARETDTQY
TRBJ2-5	.	12	TRBV5-6	.	ASSPRTVQETQY
TRBJ1-2	.	10	TRBV18	.	ASSLRDTGYT
TRBJ2-1	.	13	TRBV4-1	.	ASSQVPQPYNEQF
TRBJ2-5	.	12	TRBV7-9	.	ASSFAGSEGTQY
TRBJ1-5	.	15	TRBV19	once	ASSTISPRDSNQPQH
TRBJ2-3	TRBD2	15	TRBV5-3	.	ARSASTSGGKGDTQY
TRBJ1-1	TRBD1	14	TRBV27	.	ASSPDRGRANTEAF
TRBJ2-1	TRBD2	16	TRBV5-1	.	ASSLARLAGSSYNEQF
TRBJ2-2	.	10	TRBV18	.	ASSPRTGELF
TRBJ1-6	.	10	TRBV19	.	ASSMRDRTLH
TRBJ2-5	TRBD2	13	TRBV5-1	.	ASSTSGGPRETQY
TRBJ2-2	TRBD1	13	TRBV6-5	.	ASRKSGGDTGELF
TRBJ1-2	TRBD1	13	TRBV4-3	.	ASSQAWTGVLGYT
TRBJ2-1	.	13	TRBV18	.	ASSPRQGPQGEQF
TRBJ2-5	TRBD1	10	TRBV29-1	.	SVDRGRETQY
TRBJ1-3	.	14	TRBV14	.	ASSQDPVWSGNTIY
TRBJ2-3	TRBD2	11	TRBV7-2	.	ASSFGGTDTQY
TRBJ2-3	TRBD2	15	TRBV10-2	.	ASNPSGGQNTEDTQY
TRBJ1-1	.	10	TRBV11-3	.	ASSPGWGEAF
TRBJ1-3	.	12	TRBV6-1	.	ASCRSFGGNTIY